The 30 T cell receptor beta chains reported below all come from one sample, sequenced in a study of T cell responses to AZD1222 COVID-19 vaccine. Clones were sequenced by immunoSEQ multiplex PCR, and TCRdb holds only the in-frame ones, with some missing. The sample holds over 150,000 clones; 90% are singletons and the top ten take roughly 3.1%. This sample comprised peripheral blood, obtained on day 0 of AZD1222 vaccination. These receptors all stem from an adult in good health.

The chain recombines TRBV18 with TRBJ1-5; 10 bases agree with TRBD1. This CDR3 has 15 residues. Losses at the gene ends were 5 bases for V and 5 bases for J; bases not matched to a gene: 6. Germline V gene lookup returns CDR1 KGHSH and CDR2 LQKENI. This chain's CDR3 is CASSFRQGADQPQHF. Written as DNA, the CDR3 is TGTGCCAGCTCATTTAGACAGGGGGCCGATCAGCCCCAGCATTTT.

This clone was seen a single time. The genes are TRBV30 and TRBJ1-6; no reliable D call. The CDR3 is 13 residues long. V lost 2 bases to trimming and J lost 13 bases, with 15 bases between them. The germline gives CDR1 GTSNPN, CDR2 SVGIG (reference sequence). CDR3 DNA sequence: TGTGCCTGGAGTACACCGGGAGATTTGCCCCTCCACTTT. Translation gives CAWSTPGDLPLHF.

The CDR3 loop reads CASSHGQVESPLHF. CDR3 sequence (DNA): TGCGCCAGCAGCCACGGACAGGTCGAGTCACCCCTCCACTTT. The chain uses TRBV5-1 and TRBJ1-6, with 7 nucleotides matching TRBD1. This CDR3 has 14 amino acids. Germline V gene lookup returns CDR1 SGHRS and CDR2 YFSETQ. V trimming: 4 bases; J trimming: 10 bases; junction bases outside the gene matches: 8.

The chain joins TRBV7-9 to TRBJ1-1, with 9 positions matching TRBD1. The CDR3 is 15 residues long. V lost 2 bases, J lost 1 base, and 2 bases stayed unmatched. Germline CDR1 and CDR2: SEHNR and FQNEAQ (reference sequence). CDR3 in DNA: TGTGCCAGCAGCTTACTGGACAGGGGGAACACTGAAGCTTTCTTT. Protein product: CASSLLDRGNTEAFF.

The rearrangement joins TRBV5-1 to TRBJ2-2; no reliable D call. The CDR3 consists of 13 residues. The ends were cut back, 0 bases at V and 6 bases at J, with 6 bases in the middle. CDR1 is SGHRS and CDR2 is YFSETQ in the germline V gene. The CDR3: CASSLADPGELFF. DNA for the CDR3: TGCGCCAGCAGCTTGGCTGATCCCGGGGAGCTGTTTTTT.

V gene TRBV19 combines with J gene TRBJ1-1; possibly TRBD1 for D (5 bases). This CDR3 is 12 amino acids long. Trimming left V 4 bases short and J 4 bases short, with 7 bases between. CDR1 and CDR2 from the germline V gene are LNHDA and SQIVND (reference sequence). Here the CDR3 reads CASSKGLTEAFF. The CDR3 bases are TGTGCCAGTAGTAAGGGGCTCACTGAAGCTTTCTTT.

The chain recombines TRBV7-9 with TRBJ1-2, with D unresolved. This CDR3 has 15 amino acids. V lost 5 bases to trimming and J lost 8 bases, with 21 bases between them. Looked up from germline, CDR1 is SEHNR and CDR2 is FQNEAQ (reference sequence). The CDR3 DNA reads as TGTGCCAGCAGCGAAGGAGGGAGCCGCTACGAAGGCTACACCTTC. Residues: CASSEGGSRYEGYTF.

The chain links TRBV7-3 to TRBJ2-2; tentatively, D is TRBD1 (6 bases). Trimming shortened V by 1 base and J by 2 bases, and 17 bases separated the two germline ends. The CDR3 is 18 residues long. Germline CDR1 is SGHTA and CDR2 is FQGTGA. CDR3 residues: CASSLNAAPGHNTGELFF. CDR3 bases: TGTGCCAGCAGCTTAAATGCGGCGCCGGGACATAACACCGGGGAGCTGTTTTTT.

V and J are TRBV7-3 and TRBJ2-3; 10 bases are a match to TRBD2. The CDR3 spans 17 residues. Per germline, CDR1 SGHTA and CDR2 FQGTGA. V dropped 0 bases and J dropped 3; count of bases not matched to a gene: 6. The CDR3 is CASSLTRSGGRTDTQYF. The CDR3, as DNA: TGTGCCAGCAGCTTAACGCGTAGCGGGGGGCGGACAGATACGCAGTATTTT. The variable domain in full, completed from reference TRBV7-3 and TRBJ2-3, reads GAGVSQTPSNKVTEKGKYVELRCDPISGHTALYWYRQSLGQGPEFLIYFQGTGAADDSGLPNDRFFAVRPEGSVSTLKIQRTERGDSAVYLCASSLTRSGGRTDTQYFGPGTRLTVL.

This chain links TRBV2 with TRBJ1-2; 9 bases line up with TRBD1. Germline V CDR1 and CDR2: SNHLY, FYNNEI. The CDR3 runs to 14 residues. V shed 5 bases and J 5 bases; nucleotides not matched to a gene: 6. Here the CDR3 reads CASSYETGGYGYTF. The CDR3 bases are TGTGCCAGCAGTTACGAGACAGGGGGATATGGCTACACCTTC.

In its sample, this clone was seen once. The gene calls are TRBV7-9 and TRBJ2-2; the D call may be TRBD1 or TRBD2 (5 bases each). The CDR3 sequence is 16 residues long. The germline V gene encodes CDR1 SEHNR and CDR2 FQNEAQ (reference sequence). V was shortened by 5 bases and J by 7 bases, with 20 bases between the two germline ends. The CDR3 sequence: CASSTGSAQGGGELFF. For the CDR3, the DNA is TGTGCCAGCAGCACGGGGTCGGCCCAGGGTGGCGGGGAGCTGTTTTTT.

This chain joins TRBV7-2 and TRBJ1-2; TRBD1 might be the D (6 bases). With 5 bases removed from V and 3 bases from J, the gap between germline ends came to 16 bases. CDR1 SGHTA and CDR2 FQGNSA come from the germline V gene. The CDR3 is made up of 15 amino acids. The CDR3 sequence is CASSPTGVKDYGYTF. The CDR3 region has the DNA TGTGCCAGCAGCCCGACAGGAGTAAAGGACTATGGCTACACCTTC.

The chain is built from TRBV9 and TRBJ1-1; D is undetermined. The V end lost 0 bases, the J end lost 1 base, and 16 bases lay between the germline ends. Germline assignment: CDR1 SGDLS and CDR2 YYNGEE. CDR3 length: 17 amino acids. The CDR3 DNA reads TGTGCCAGCAGCGTAGGTGGCAGCGACTCTTCGAACACTGAAGCTTTCTTT. As protein: CASSVGGSDSSNTEAFF.

This rearrangement joins TRBV19 to TRBJ2-2, with D tentatively TRBD2 (6 bases). This CDR3 has 13 amino acids. Trimming removed 4 bases from V and 8 bases from J, with 11 bases in between. The germline gives CDR1 LNHDA, CDR2 SQIVND (reference sequence). The CDR3 spells CASSRGVEGELFF. The CDR3 region has the DNA TGTGCCAGTAGTAGGGGGGTAGAAGGGGAGCTGTTTTTT.

The gene calls are TRBV18 and TRBJ1-2, with a tentative D call TRBD1 (6 bases). Trimming stripped 3 bases from V and 4 bases from J, with 24 bases between. This CDR3 is built from 18 residues. CDR1 and CDR2 (germline): KGHSH, LQKENI. The CDR3 spells CASSPALGLKTGRYGYTF. The CDR3 DNA reads TGTGCCAGCTCACCGGCTCTAGGACTAAAAACAGGGCGCTATGGCTACACCTTC.

For the CDR3, the DNA is TGTGCCAGTAGAACCGGGACAGGGGGCGTAGGATTGGGCGAGCAGTACTTC. It specifies CASRTGTGGVGLGEQYF. The chain combines TRBV19 with TRBJ2-7, with TRBD1 identical over 12 bases. V trimming: 6 bases; J trimming: 6 bases; junction bases outside the gene matches: 15. Germline lookup yields CDR1 LNHDA and CDR2 SQIVND (reference sequence). The CDR3 is 17 amino acids.

The V gene is TRBV7-2, the J gene TRBJ1-6; 7 nucleotides align to TRBD1. This CDR3 contains 14 residues. The V gene end was trimmed by 5 bases and the J gene end by 7 bases; junction bases not matched to a gene: 5. The germline V gene encodes CDR1 SGHTA and CDR2 FQGNSA. The CDR3 region is CASSPGQPNSPLHF. The CDR3, as DNA: TGTGCCAGCAGCCCGGGACAGCCAAATTCACCCCTCCACTTT. Complete variable domain (other parts from reference TRBV7-2 and TRBJ1-6): GAGVSQSPSNKVTEKGKDVELRCDPISGHTALYWYRQSLGQGLEFLIYFQGNSAPDKSGLPSDRFSAERTGGSVSTLTIQRTQQEDSAVYLCASSPGQPNSPLHFGNGTRLTVT.

The chain employs TRBV29-1 and TRBJ2-3; D uncertain. CDR1 SQVTM and CDR2 ANQGSEA come from the germline V gene. This CDR3 is built from 13 residues. V lost 4 bases, J lost 2 bases, and 10 bases lay in between. Here the CDR3 reads CSVAPGFTDTQYF. As DNA, the CDR3 is TGCAGCGTTGCTCCCGGGTTCACAGATACGCAGTATTTT.

The rearrangement links TRBV13 to TRBJ1-6, with TRBD1 matching over 7 bases. With 4 bases clipped from V and 7 bases from J, the junction kept 4 bases outside the gene matches. CDR3 length: 14 residues. Germline CDR1 and CDR2: PRHDT and FYEKMQ (reference sequence). The CDR3 DNA follows: TGTGCCAGCAGCTCGGGACAGACCAATTCACCCCTCCACTTT. Encoded protein: CASSSGQTNSPLHF.

The chain carries TRBV5-4 and TRBJ1-4; D possibly corresponds to TRBD1 (5 bases). V lost 4 bases and J 8 bases, leaving 21 bases between the germline ends. Germline assignment: CDR1 SGHNT and CDR2 YYREEE (reference sequence). The CDR3 consists of 16 residues. The CDR3 region has the DNA TGTGCCAGCAGCCCGGGGGGGACCACGCCCCCCGAAAAACTGTTTTTT. Translation gives CASSPGGTTPPEKLFF.

The chain uses TRBV19 and TRBJ1-2; D not resolved. There are 13 residues in the CDR3. Trimming shortened V by 5 bases and J by 5 bases, and 12 bases separated the two germline ends. Per germline, CDR1 LNHDA and CDR2 SQIVND (reference sequence). The CDR3 sequence is CASSVAGVYGYTF. CDR3 nucleotide sequence: TGTGCCAGTAGTGTGGCAGGAGTTTATGGCTACACCTTC.

The CDR3 nucleotides read TGTGCCAGCAACCGGGACGCCGCAACTAATGAAAAACTGTTTTTT. Its translation is CASNRDAATNEKLFF. J is TRBJ1-4 and V is TRBV6-5, with D possibly being TRBD1 (5 bases). The germline gives CDR1 MNHEY, CDR2 SVGAGI. This CDR3 contains 15 residues. V dropped 7 bases and J dropped 0 bases, with 12 bases sitting between them.

V usage is TRBV5-1 and J usage is TRBJ2-2, with 8 bases matching TRBD1. Looked up from germline, CDR1 is SGHRS and CDR2 is YFSETQ. This CDR3 is built from 15 residues. V trimming: 4 bases; J trimming: 6 bases; junction bases outside the gene matches: 8. The CDR3 reads CASSLWTGSAGELFF. The CDR3 nucleotides read TGCGCCAGCAGCCTTTGGACAGGGAGTGCCGGGGAGCTGTTTTTT. The full variable domain, in which reference TRBV5-1 and TRBJ2-2 provide the parts outside the CDR3, is KAGVTQTPRYLIKTRGQQVTLSCSPISGHRSVSWYQQTPGQGLQFLFEYFSETQRNKGNFPGRFSGRQFSNSRSEMNVSTLELGDSALYLCASSLWTGSAGELFFGEGSRLTVL.

This chain uses TRBV19 with TRBJ1-2; D not resolved. V was clipped by 2 bases and J by 2 bases, with 9 bases between them. Per the germline V gene, CDR1 is LNHDA and CDR2 is SQIVND (reference sequence). This CDR3 has 14 amino acids. The CDR3 reads CASSIMATNYGYTF. The CDR3 nucleotides read TGTGCCAGTAGTATAATGGCCACCAACTATGGCTACACCTTC.

The V and J genes are TRBV14 and TRBJ1-2, with D unclear. V shed 1 base and J shed 2 bases, with 5 bases lying between them. The CDR3 is 13 amino acids. CDR1 is SGHDN, CDR2 FVKESK, per germline. This chain's CDR3 is CASSQGPNYGYTF. In nucleotides, the CDR3 is TGTGCCAGCAGCCAAGGTCCAAACTATGGCTACACCTTC. The full variable domain, completed using reference TRBV14 and TRBJ1-2, is EAGVTQFPSHSVIEKGQTVTLRCDPISGHDNLYWYRRVMGKEIKFLLHFVKESKQDESGMPNNRFLAERTGGTYSTLKVQPAELEDSGVYFCASSQGPNYGYTFGSGTRLTVV.

This chain uses TRBV29-1 with TRBJ2-1; D not resolved. Germline V gene data show CDR1 as SQVTM and CDR2 as ANQGSEA. The CDR3 runs to 15 residues. V dropped 8 bases and J dropped 0 bases, with 17 bases sitting between them. The CDR3 nucleotides read TGCAGCCTCTCCTTGGGGTTAGTCTCCTACAATGAGCAGTTCTTC. This gives the protein CSLSLGLVSYNEQFF.

J is TRBJ2-1 and V is TRBV7-3; D assignment may be TRBD1 or TRBD2 (7 bases each). Per the germline V gene, CDR1 is SGHTA and CDR2 is FQGTGA. Trimming stripped 6 bases from V and 8 bases from J, with 23 bases between. The CDR3 spans 16 residues. The DNA for the CDR3 is TGTGCCAGCAGTCTAAACAGGGGAGGGGGCGTCCATGAGCAGTTCTTC. Its protein product is CASSLNRGGGVHEQFF.

V is TRBV5-4 and J is TRBJ2-7, with TRBD2 matching 7 bases. The CDR3 has 16 amino acids. CDR1 is SGHNT, CDR2 YYREEE, per germline (reference sequence). The ends lost 0 bases at V and 0 bases at J; junction bases unmatched: 6. DNA for the CDR3: TGTGCCAGCAGCTTGGACCCAGCGGGGAACTCCTACGAGCAGTACTTC. Its translation: CASSLDPAGNSYEQYF.

The chain uses TRBV13 and TRBJ2-2; D is unresolved. Germline lookup yields CDR1 PRHDT and CDR2 FYEKMQ (reference sequence). V lost 5 bases and J lost 6, with 10 bases in between. The CDR3 runs to 13 residues. CDR3 protein: CASSTPLAGELFF. CDR3 DNA sequence: TGTGCCAGCAGCACCCCCCTAGCCGGGGAGCTGTTTTTT.

V gene TRBV27 combines with J gene TRBJ2-7; tentatively, D is TRBD1 or TRBD2 (5 bases each). Trimming shortened V by 8 bases and J by 2 bases, and 10 bases separated the two germline ends. Germline V gene data show CDR1 as MNHEY and CDR2 as SMNVEV (reference sequence). The CDR3 loop spans 12 amino acids. As DNA, the CDR3 is TGTGCCAGCCGGCGAGGGGCCTACGAGCAGTACTTC. Encoded protein: CASRRGAYEQYF.